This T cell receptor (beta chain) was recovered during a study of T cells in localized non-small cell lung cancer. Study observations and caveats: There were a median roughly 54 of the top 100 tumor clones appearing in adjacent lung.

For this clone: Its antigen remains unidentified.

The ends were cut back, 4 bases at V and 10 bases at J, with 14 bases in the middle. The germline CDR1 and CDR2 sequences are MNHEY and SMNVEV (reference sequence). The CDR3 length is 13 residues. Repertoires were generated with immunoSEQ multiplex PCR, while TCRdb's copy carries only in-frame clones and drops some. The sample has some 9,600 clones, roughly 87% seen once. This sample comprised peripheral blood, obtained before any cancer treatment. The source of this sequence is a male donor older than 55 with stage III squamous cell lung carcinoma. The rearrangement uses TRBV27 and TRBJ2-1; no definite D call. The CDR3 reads CASSSFRAREQFF. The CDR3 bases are TGTGCCAGCAGTTCTTTTAGGGCACGGGAGCAGTTCTTC.